Presented here are 5 T cell receptor beta chains from one specimen sequenced in a study of ipilimumab plus nivolumab after autologous stem cell transplantation. Sequencing was performed with immunoSEQ multiplex PCR; in TCRdb, only in-frame clones are kept and a portion is missing. The sample includes approximately 18,000 clones, 65% to 85% of them seen just once. The source material was PBMCs, sampled in a trial of ipilimumab plus nivolumab as post-transplant consolidation. The receptors here all came from a male donor with diffuse large B-cell lymphoma.

V and J are TRBV11-2 and TRBJ1-1; D not resolved. The CDR3 extends over 13 amino acids. V dropped 5 bases and J dropped 0 bases, with 7 bases sitting between them. CDR1 and CDR2 from the germline V gene are SGHAT and FQNNGV. CDR3 DNA: TGTGCCAGCAGCCTAGGAGTGAACACTGAAGCTTTCTTT. Protein sequence: CASSLGVNTEAFF.

The chain employs TRBV14 and TRBJ2-2, with D unclear. In germline, CDR1 is SGHDN, CDR2 FVKESK. The CDR3 sequence is 13 residues long. The V and J ends lost 1 base and 6 bases respectively, with 6 bases between them. The CDR3 nucleotides read TGTGCCAGCAGCCAAGTGCAGGCCGGGGAGCTGTTTTTT. Its protein is CASSQVQAGELFF.

This chain connects TRBV7-9 to TRBJ2-1, with 7 bases aligning to TRBD1. The CDR3 has 15 amino acids. The V segment lost 4 bases and the J segment 3 bases; nucleotides outside the gene matches: 6. From germline, CDR1 is SEHNR and CDR2 FQNEAQ (reference sequence). DNA of the CDR3: TGTGCCAGCAGCTCCGCCGGGACAGTCTACAATGAGCAGTTCTTC. Amino acids: CASSSAGTVYNEQFF.

This chain uses TRBV15 with TRBJ2-5; D is ambiguous. Per germline, CDR1 LNHNV and CDR2 YYDKDF (reference sequence). The CDR3 extends over 15 amino acids. Trimming removed 1 base from V and 2 bases from J, with 11 bases in between. CDR3 region: CATSRGRAPQETQYF. CDR3 coding DNA: TGTGCCACCAGCAGAGGCCGGGCCCCGCAAGAGACCCAGTACTTC.

The chain couples TRBV4-1 to TRBJ2-5; tentative D call: TRBD2 (6 bases). The CDR3 consists of 15 residues. Germline values: CDR1 MGHRA, CDR2 YSYEKL. Trimming pared 1 base from V and 9 bases from J, leaving 18 bases between. CDR3 region: CASSQASRGLAAQYF. Here the CDR3 DNA reads TGCGCCAGCAGCCAAGCCTCCCGGGGGTTAGCGGCCCAGTACTTC.